The rows below give T cell receptor beta chains drawn from one sample of a study of blood T cell repertoires in COVID-19. The protocol was immunoSEQ multiplex PCR, while the TCRdb copy is restricted to in-frame clones and leaves out a portion. Here the sample spans over 300,000 clones, roughly 90% being singletons. Sequencing was performed on peripheral blood. The receptors come from a man between 18 and 35 years old who had recovered from COVID-19. Each CDR3 is given with its conserved first and last residue. The D gene is left open where the match is weak. Only part of the rows carry a size: once, few, many, or a class if the clone is expanded.

clone_size	v_call	d_call	j_call	cdr3_nt	cdr3_aa
.	TRBV2	.	TRBJ1-1	TGTGCCAGCAGTATGGACAGAAACACTGAAGCTTTCTTT	CASSMDRNTEAFF
.	TRBV7-8	.	TRBJ1-2	TGTGCCAGCAGCCCCTATGGGGCCACTAACTATGGCTACACCTTC	CASSPYGATNYGYTF
.	TRBV7-8	TRBD1	TRBJ1-4	TGTGCCAGCGTACTGGGGACAGGGGAGGTCGGAGAAAAACTGTTTTTT	CASVLGTGEVGEKLFF
once	TRBV6-5	.	TRBJ1-1	TGTGCCAGCAGTCCTGGGGGCACAATGAACACTGAAGCTTTCTTT	CASSPGGTMNTEAFF
.	TRBV9	.	TRBJ1-2	TGTGCCAGCAGCCTGAGGCAGGGGAGCGAGAATGGCTACACCTTC	CASSLRQGSENGYTF
once	TRBV27	TRBD2	TRBJ2-1	TGTGCCAGCAGTGGGGGGGATGAGCAGTTCTTC	CASSGGDEQFF
few	TRBV19	TRBD2	TRBJ2-1	TGTGCCAGTAGCCCTAGCGGTTCCTACAATGAGCAGTTCTTC	CASSPSGSYNEQFF
.	TRBV12-3/TRBV12-4	.	TRBJ1-4	TGTGCCAGCAGGTTAGGCCGACAGGAACTGTTTTTT	CASRLGRQELFF
.	TRBV11-2	.	TRBJ2-5	TGTGCCAGCAGCCGCGAATCGGAGACCCAGTACTTC	CASSRESETQYF
.	TRBV29-1	TRBD1	TRBJ1-2	TGCAGCGTTGAAGGATCGATCAGGGACAGCTATGGCTACACCTTC	CSVEGSIRDSYGYTF
once	TRBV9	TRBD1	TRBJ2-5	TGTGCCAGCAGCGTAGGACAGGGCGTAGAGACCCAGTACTTC	CASSVGQGVETQYF
.	TRBV6-1	.	TRBJ2-1	TGTGCCAGCAGTGGAGCCACTAGCTCCTACAATGAGCAGTTCTTC	CASSGATSSYNEQFF
.	TRBV6-5	.	TRBJ1-2	TGTGCCAGCAGCCCGGGACTTGGGGCCGGCTACACCTTC	CASSPGLGAGYTF
.	TRBV6-5	TRBD1	TRBJ2-7	TGTGCCAGCAGTTACTCAAACAGGGGGTCCGAGCAGTACTTC	CASSYSNRGSEQYF
.	TRBV12-3/TRBV12-4	.	TRBJ1-6	TGTGCCAGCAGTTTAGGGGAGGACTCACCCCTCCACTTT	CASSLGEDSPLHF
.	TRBV19	.	TRBJ1-1	TGTGCCAGTAGTCTCGCCCTGCAGGCTGAAGCTTTCTTT	CASSLALQAEAFF
.	TRBV4-1	.	TRBJ2-7	TGCGCCAGCAGCCAAGAAGTCAGGTCCTACGAGCAGTACTTC	CASSQEVRSYEQYF
.	TRBV9	TRBD1	TRBJ2-1	TGTGCCAGCAGCGTCCTCGGGACAGCCTTGTACAATGAGCAGTTCTTC	CASSVLGTALYNEQFF
.	TRBV3-1/TRBV3-2	TRBD2	TRBJ2-2	TGTGCCAGCAGGAGCACCGGGACTAGGCGTGGGGACACCGGGGAGCTGTTTTTT	CASRSTGTRRGDTGELFF
.	TRBV5-1	.	TRBJ1-5	TGCGCCAGCAGCTTGGGGACTCCGAATCAGCCCCAGCATTTT	CASSLGTPNQPQHF
.	TRBV7-8	.	TRBJ2-7	TGTGCCAGCAGCCCTGGGCTCTCCTACGAGCAGTACTTC	CASSPGLSYEQYF
.	TRBV5-5	.	TRBJ1-1	TGTGCCAGCAGCTACAGCAGGGGAAACACTGAAGCTTTCTTT	CASSYSRGNTEAFF
.	TRBV29-1	TRBD2	TRBJ2-3	TGCAGCGTTCGGACGGGGGGAAGTTGGGATACGCAGTATTTT	CSVRTGGSWDTQYF
.	TRBV11-2	.	TRBJ2-1	TGTGCCAGCAGCCCCCGGCTAGAATATGAGCAGTTCTTC	CASSPRLEYEQFF
.	TRBV7-9	.	TRBJ1-1	TGTGCCAGCAGCTCACAGGGAATCGAAGCTTTCTTT	CASSSQGIEAFF
.	TRBV7-9	TRBD2	TRBJ2-1	TGTGCCAGCAGCTCCCACCGGGGACTAGCGGACCACAATGAGCAGTTCTTC	CASSSHRGLADHNEQFF
.	TRBV9	TRBD2	TRBJ2-2	TGTGCCAGCAGCGTAGTAGCGGGAGTTGGTACCGGGGAGCTGTTTTTT	CASSVVAGVGTGELFF
once	TRBV7-3	.	TRBJ1-1	TGTGCCAGCAGCTTAAGAGGGCTGGACGGAGCTTTCTTT	CASSLRGLDGAFF
once	TRBV18	TRBD1	TRBJ2-7	TGTGCCAGCTCACCCGGACAGGGGGACTACGAGCAGTACTTC	CASSPGQGDYEQYF
.	TRBV19	TRBD1	TRBJ2-7	TGTGCCAGTAGAGGGGGACAGGGCTCCAGGCGCTACGAGCAGTACTTC	CASRGGQGSRRYEQYF
.	TRBV19	.	TRBJ1-2	TGTGCCAGTAGTATCGACAGCCTGGGTTGGTCAGCCTATGGCTACACCTTC	CASSIDSLGWSAYGYTF
.	TRBV27	TRBD1	TRBJ1-1	TGTGCCAGCAGTTTCGGGGGGACAGGGAGGGCTTTCTTT	CASSFGGTGRAFF
.	TRBV6-5	.	TRBJ2-1	TGTGCCAGCAGTTCCTTCGGGACAAAGGACAATGAGCAGTTCTTC	CASSSFGTKDNEQFF
.	TRBV18	TRBD1	TRBJ2-1	TGTGCCAGCTCACTGGACAGGGGGCAACAGTTCTTC	CASSLDRGQQFF
.	TRBV2	.	TRBJ1-1	TGTGCCAGCAGTGCATTGACACCAGAAGCTTTCTTT	CASSALTPEAFF
.	TRBV6-5	.	TRBJ2-7	TGTGCCAGCAGTTACGGTCTCAGGTCCTACGAGCAGTACTTC	CASSYGLRSYEQYF
.	TRBV21-1	.	TRBJ1-3	TGTGCCAGCAGCAAAGGGACAGGGGGCCTCATCTCTGGAAACACCATATATTTT	CASSKGTGGLISGNTIYF
.	TRBV11-2	.	TRBJ1-4	TGTGCCAGCAGCTTATCGGGGTATGGGTATGTCGAAAAACTGTTTTTT	CASSLSGYGYVEKLFF
.	TRBV7-9	.	TRBJ2-7	TGTGCCAGCAGCTTAGGGGCGGGGGCTGTCTACGAGCAGTACTTC	CASSLGAGAVYEQYF